The 20 T cell receptor beta chains below all came from one sample that was sequenced in a study of blood T cell repertoires in COVID-19. Repertoires were generated with immunoSEQ multiplex PCR, while TCRdb's copy carries only in-frame clones and drops some. The table has about 320,000 clones, about 85% seen once. The source material was PBMCs or T cells enriched from blood (not recorded which). The receptors stem from a woman aged 25 to 39 who had been exposed to COVID-19.

The chain uses TRBV27 and TRBJ1-1; the D gene is possibly TRBD1 (5 bases). Looked up from germline, CDR1 is MNHEY and CDR2 is SMNVEV (reference sequence). Trimming pared 5 bases from V and 1 base from J, leaving 17 bases between. The CDR3 extends over 16 amino acids. The CDR3, as DNA: TGTGCCAGCAGTCCCGACCTGGGGGGGAGGAACACTGAAGCTTTCTTT. Amino acid sequence: CASSPDLGGRNTEAFF.

This chain joins TRBV5-4 and TRBJ1-1; D is unresolved. Germline V gene data show CDR1 as SGHNT and CDR2 as YYREEE (reference sequence). The CDR3 extends over 14 amino acids. V lost 2 bases, J lost 0 bases, and 8 bases lay in between. The CDR3 DNA is TGTGCCAGCAGCTTTTCCGGGATGAACACTGAAGCTTTCTTT. Translated, it gives CASSFSGMNTEAFF.

This sequence joins TRBV28 and TRBJ1-5; 11 bases fit TRBD1. V trimming: 3 bases; J trimming: 6 bases; junction bases outside the gene matches: 1. Germline V gene data show CDR1 as MDHEN and CDR2 as SYDVKM. This CDR3 region has 14 residues. CDR3 region: CASSFGTGGQPQHF. The CDR3, as DNA: TGTGCCAGCAGTTTCGGGACAGGGGGTCAGCCCCAGCATTTT.

This clone is a singleton in its sample. V and J are TRBV4-3 and TRBJ2-1; D call uncertain. The V and J ends lost 0 bases and 5 bases respectively, with 8 bases between them. The CDR3 is made up of 14 amino acids. Per germline, CDR1 LGHNA and CDR2 YSLEER. The CDR3 DNA reads TGCGCCAGCAGCCAAGAAAATTCTAACAATGAGCAGTTCTTC. Its protein is CASSQENSNNEQFF.

This clone appeared once. The V call is TRBV2, the J call TRBJ2-4; perhaps TRBD1 as D (5 bases). Germline values: CDR1 SNHLY, CDR2 FYNNEI. Trimming removed 2 bases at V and 4 bases at J, with 15 bases between. The CDR3 sequence is 16 residues long. The CDR3 sequence: CASSEKGRVGKNIQYF. The CDR3 DNA reads TGTGCCAGCAGTGAAAAGGGCAGGGTTGGTAAAAACATTCAGTACTTC.

The rearrangement links TRBV7-9 to TRBJ1-2, with D perhaps TRBD1 (5 bases). Trimming took 0 bases from V and 4 from J, leaving 24 bases between them. CDR3 length equals 19 residues. Per the germline V gene, CDR1 is SEHNR and CDR2 is FQNEAQ (reference sequence). In nucleotides, the CDR3 is TGTGCCAGCAGCTTAGCCCCACCCGCGGGGCTTCTGCGATTCTATGGCTACACCTTC. Amino acid sequence: CASSLAPPAGLLRFYGYTF.

CDR3 in amino acids: CASSPWGEGYTF. In DNA, the CDR3 is TGTGCCAGCAGCCCGTGGGGGGAGGGCTACACCTTC. The chain links TRBV13 to TRBJ1-2; a possible D gene is TRBD1 (5 bases). In germline, CDR1 is PRHDT, CDR2 FYEKMQ (reference sequence). This CDR3 spans 12 amino acids. Trimming removed 5 bases from V and 8 bases from J, with 12 bases in between.

The chain uses TRBV19 and TRBJ1-5; D gene ambiguous. The CDR3 consists of 13 residues. Trimming left V 1 base short and J 9 bases short, with 10 bases between. Germline CDR1 LNHDA, CDR2 SQIVND (reference sequence). CDR3 loop: CASSIVGLRPQHF. CDR3 nucleotides: TGTGCCAGTAGTATAGTCGGTCTTCGGCCCCAGCATTTT.

Written as DNA, the CDR3 is TGCGCCAGCAGCCGACTTACTAGCGGGCGGCAAGAGACCCAGTACTTC. This sequence encodes CASSRLTSGRQETQYF. This chain connects TRBV4-1 to TRBJ2-5; the match to TRBD2 covers 9 bases. Germline V gene sequence: CDR1 MGHRA, CDR2 YSYEKL. After removal of 4 bases from V and 2 bases from J, the junction contained 8 bases not matched to a gene. This CDR3 has 16 amino acids.

The rearrangement joins TRBV7-2 to TRBJ1-3; 8 positions agree with TRBD1. The CDR3 has 15 residues. Trimming took 5 bases from V and 2 from J; bases not matched to a gene: 5. Per the germline V gene, CDR1 is SGHTA and CDR2 is FQGNSA. The CDR3 loop is CASSIQGATGNTIYF. The CDR3 nucleotides read TGTGCCAGCAGCATTCAGGGGGCGACTGGAAACACCATATATTTT.

The gene calls are TRBV27 and TRBJ1-2; 9 positions agree with TRBD1. Trimming took 4 bases from V and 7 from J; bases not matched to a gene: 10. From germline, CDR1 is MNHEY and CDR2 SMNVEV (reference sequence). The CDR3 runs 15 residues. In nucleotides, the CDR3 is TGTGCCAGCAGTTGGGCACAGGGGGCCACGGGTGGCTACACCTTC. Translating gives CASSWAQGATGGYTF.

The chain joins TRBV18 to TRBJ2-2; possible D gene TRBD1, 6 bases. This CDR3 is built from 17 residues. Germline loops: CDR1 KGHSH, CDR2 LQKENI. Trimming took off 3 bases at V and 2 bases at J, with 16 bases between the two ends. The CDR3 DNA reads TGTGCCAGCTCACCCCCGTCGGGCAGGGGTAACACCGGGGAGCTGTTTTTT. Translation gives CASSPPSGRGNTGELFF.

This clone was recorded a few times. V usage is TRBV24-1 and J usage is TRBJ1-5; D gene ambiguous. Germline values: CDR1 KGHDR, CDR2 SFDVKD. Trimming shortened V by 3 bases and J by 3 bases, and 8 bases separated the two germline ends. The CDR3 has 14 amino acids. CDR3 nucleotides: TGTGCCACCAGTGATGATTGGCACAATCAGCCCCAGCATTTT. Encoded protein: CATSDDWHNQPQHF.

The chain has TRBV11-2 and TRBJ2-7, with D maybe TRBD1 (6 bases). V was cut by 2 bases and J by 3 bases, with 8 bases left in between. The CDR3 covers 13 residues. Germline CDR1 reads SGHAT; CDR2 reads FQNNGV. This chain's CDR3 is CASSLLDSYEQYF. The CDR3 DNA is TGTGCCAGCAGCTTATTGGACAGCTACGAGCAGTACTTC.

Here the CDR3 reads CASSSIRSYEQYF. CDR3 nucleotides: TGTGCCAGCAGCTCTATCCGCTCCTACGAGCAGTACTTC. This chain uses TRBV7-2 with TRBJ2-7, with D hard to call. From germline, CDR1 is SGHTA and CDR2 FQGNSA. CDR3 length equals 13 residues. Trimming shortened V by 4 bases and J by 0 bases, and 7 bases separated the two germline ends.

The V call is TRBV28, the J call TRBJ2-2; 8 bases align to TRBD1. The CDR3 covers 15 residues. The V and J ends lost 5 bases and 6 bases, in that order; junction bases with no gene match: 8. Germline CDR1 MDHEN, CDR2 SYDVKM. CDR3 sequence: CASSAGTGVPGELFF. The CDR3 DNA follows: TGTGCCAGCAGTGCGGGGACAGGTGTACCCGGGGAGCTGTTTTTT.

The J gene is TRBJ1-1, the V gene TRBV7-9; possible D gene TRBD1, 6 bases. Germline CDR1 SEHNR, CDR2 FQNEAQ (reference sequence). This CDR3 spans 13 amino acids. The ends were cut back, 5 bases at V and 8 bases at J, with 15 bases in the middle. CDR3 amino acids: CASSPKNRDEAFF. CDR3 in DNA: TGTGCCAGCAGCCCAAAAAACAGGGACGAAGCTTTCTTT.

The rearrangement joins TRBV30 to TRBJ1-1; maybe TRBD1 (5 bases). The germline gives CDR1 GTSNPN, CDR2 SVGIG (reference sequence). The V end was cut by 4 bases, the J end by 1 base, with 16 bases between. The CDR3 consists of 15 residues. CDR3 sequence (DNA): TGTGCCTGGATTTTTAAGACAGACCGGAACACTGAAGCTTTCTTT. It encodes CAWIFKTDRNTEAFF.

This chain links TRBV30 with TRBJ2-5; 12 bases fit TRBD1. The germline gives CDR1 GTSNPN, CDR2 SVGIG (reference sequence). This CDR3 contains 13 residues. V was pared by 8 bases and J by 4 bases, with 5 bases of the junction left unmatched. In nucleotides, the CDR3 is TGTGCCCGGGGGGACAGGGGGCCAGAGACCCAGTACTTC. This sequence encodes CARGDRGPETQYF.

The chain recombines TRBV5-6 with TRBJ2-1, with a possible D match to TRBD1 (6 bases). Trimming cost V 4 bases and J 6 bases, with 23 bases left between them. The CDR3 loop spans 17 amino acids. Germline V CDR1 and CDR2: SGHDT, YYEEEE. CDR3 DNA: TGTGCCAGCAGCGTTATTAAAACAGGGACCATAGGCAATGAGCAGTTCTTC. As protein: CASSVIKTGTIGNEQFF.